This T cell receptor (beta chain) was recovered during a study of blood T cell repertoires in COVID-19. The wider study: Acute and convalescent COVID-19 samples came from the United States, Italy and Spain. Sources were T cells, B-cell-depleted T cells, or PBMCs; the material itself was cDNA or gDNA.

Authors' methods: The authors estimated nucleated cell counts from reference gene primer amplification. Produced via immunoSEQ multiplex PCR; TCRdb's table is partial and in-frame only. Clone size and the V and J calls come from that table; the DNA yielded D and trimming. The sample lists roughly 110,000 clones, roughly 84% occurring once. This clone has only one observation. Input material: peripheral blood. This clonotype was obtained from a woman in her sixties or seventies with acute or convalescent COVID-19.

This chain's CDR3 is CASRQTGDDTEAFF. The DNA for the CDR3 is TGTGCCAGCAGACAGACAGGGGATGACACTGAAGCTTTCTTT. The V and J genes are TRBV25-1 and TRBJ1-1; 8 positions agree with TRBD1. V gave up 6 bases and J gave up 3 bases; unmatched junction bases: 6. This CDR3 contains 14 residues. Per germline, CDR1 MGHDK and CDR2 SYGVNS.